This T cell receptor beta chain was obtained from a study of shared clonotypes between healthy human individuals. General study results and limits: In a few donors, approximately 5% of naive CD4 clonotypes appeared in common. The generation probabilities recorded for non-shared clonotypes fell below those of clonotypes shared by all four donors.

Repertoires were generated with immunoSEQ multiplex PCR, while TCRdb's copy carries only in-frame clones and drops some. The sample lists over a million clones, roughly 96% occurring once. As to this clone: What it binds is unknown.

V was clipped by 6 bases and J by 3 bases, with 15 bases between them. This CDR3 region has 14 residues. Germline V lookup: CDR1 MDHEN, CDR2 SYDVKM. The sequenced sample was naive CD4+ T cells sorted from blood. Subset reported: CD45RA+ positively selected. V and J are TRBV28 and TRBJ2-7, with D perhaps given as TRBD1 or TRBD2 (5 bases each). The clonotype originates from a man aged 25 to 40 in good health. DNA of the CDR3: TGTGCCAGCAGGCGCACTACGGGGCTCTACGAGCAGTACTTC. Translated, it gives CASRRTTGLYEQYF.